This TCR beta chain derives from a study of T cell responses to AZD1222 COVID-19 vaccine. CDR3 length equals 15 residues. V was shortened by 2 bases and J by 3 bases, with 10 bases between the two germline ends. Germline lookup yields CDR1 SGHTA and CDR2 FQGTGA. TCRdb's table, derived via immunoSEQ multiplex PCR, lists solely in-frame clones and lacks some. The repertoire holds about 120,000 clones, with about 90% as singletons. The chain employs TRBV7-3 and TRBJ2-2; D is possibly TRBD1 (5 bases). The sequenced sample was peripheral blood, obtained on day 0 of AZD1222 vaccination. The sequence was collected from an adult in good health. For the CDR3, the DNA is TGTGCCAGCAGCTTAGCAGGGTCGGACACCGGGGAGCTGTTTTTT. Translation: CASSLAGSDTGELFF.